Given below is one T cell receptor (beta chain) in context. Its matching antigen is unknown. RNA transcripts gave rise to amplified TCR beta CDR3 regions. The TCR CDR3 first-round RT-PCR relied on the HTBI primer set. Each CDR3 protein gets one entry after TCRdb re-called the multiplex PCR reads with MiXCR. The sample yields approximately 640,000 distinct CDR3 sequences, about 45% seen once. The record originates from a study of T cells in Graves' hyperthyroidism and ophthalmopathy. Trimming stripped 6 bases from V and 0 bases from J, with 9 bases between. This CDR3 is 13 amino acids long. Germline loops: CDR1 SQVTM, CDR2 ANQGSEA. Lactation, pregnancy, other autoimmune disease or uncontrolled infection led to exclusion of patients. Diagnostic assessment was based on clinical symptoms, serum thyroxine and TRAb, thyroid ultrasound and orbital computed tomography. Notes on the study in general: The blood repertoire included most of the expanded thyroid clonotypes above 0.001.

V usage is TRBV29-1 and J usage is TRBJ1-3; a possible D gene is TRBD1 (5 bases). Sequenced sample: peripheral blood or thyroid tissue (not recorded which). The receptor's source is an adult man with Graves' disease, either hyperthyroidism or ophthalmopathy (not recorded which). CDR3 residues: CSVTGGSGNTIYF. The DNA of the CDR3 is TGCAGCGTAACCGGGGGCTCTGGAAACACCATATATTTT.